This T cell receptor (beta chain) is drawn from a study of identical twins. The donors were all healthy and Caucasian. After template switching added a universal primer site, the resulting cDNA carried unique molecular identifiers. Each CDR3 protein is one row after TCRdb ran MiXCR on the 5' RACE reads. The repertoire holds more than 1.5 million distinct CDR3 sequences, about 32% seen once, with 0.25% to 0.3% in the top ten. This clonotype was detected many times. Its specificity is unknown. V trimming: 4 bases; J trimming: 2 bases; junction bases outside the gene matches: 5. CDR1 is MNHEY, CDR2 SMNVEV, per germline (reference sequence). The length of the CDR3 is 15 residues. Findings of the study overall: Researchers reported excess low generation probability among twin-shared out-of-frame alpha sequences. There was more out-of-frame TCR alpha sharing in monozygotic twins than models estimated.

V usage is TRBV27 and J usage is TRBJ2-5; 9 nucleotides agree with TRBD1. The sequencing sample was made of cord blood. The sequence derives from a newborn girl in good health. CDR3 protein: CASSSPGQGQETQYF. As DNA, the CDR3 is TGTGCCAGCAGTTCACCCGGACAGGGGCAAGAGACCCAGTACTTC.